Listed below are T cell receptor beta chains from one sample, sequenced in a study of cytomegalovirus exposure and HLA in healthy donors. Clones were sequenced by immunoSEQ multiplex PCR, and TCRdb holds only the in-frame ones, with some missing. The sample contains about 140,000 clones, roughly 87% of which appear only once. Sequencing input: PBMCs. These receptors originate from a man younger than 30 in good health and CMV-seropositive. CDR3s include the opening cysteine and the closing phenylalanine or tryptophan. The order of the fields is D gene, clone size, V gene, J gene, CDR3 protein, CDR3 DNA. The D gene is left open where the match is weak. Rows give clone size only sometimes, using once, few, many, or a class for an expanded clone.

>TRBD1|NA|TRBV28|TRBJ2-3
CASTRDRVNTDTQYF
TGTGCCAGCACAAGGGACAGGGTGAACACAGATACGCAGTATTTT
>NA|NA|TRBV6-1|TRBJ2-1
CASSEGGGNGNEQFF
TGTGCCAGCAGTGAAGGGGGGGGCAATGGGAATGAGCAGTTCTTC
>TRBD1|NA|TRBV5-1|TRBJ1-1
CASSLAGTGGEEAFF
TGCGCCAGCAGCTTGGCCGGGACAGGGGGAGAAGAAGCTTTCTTT
>TRBD2|NA|TRBV6-6|TRBJ2-3
CASTLAGAGGDTQYF
TGTGCCAGCACCTTAGCGGGGGCCGGGGGAGATACGCAGTATTTT
>NA|NA|TRBV2|TRBJ1-3
CASSNTRDTSGNTIYF
TGTGCCAGCAGTAATACTCGGGACACCTCTGGAAACACCATATATTTT
>NA|NA|TRBV7-9|TRBJ2-3
CASSLARSSTDTQYF
TGTGCCAGCAGCTTAGCGCGGAGTTCCACAGATACGCAGTATTTT
>NA|NA|TRBV6-1|TRBJ2-1
CAARLVPDSYNEQFF
TGTGCCGCCCGACTAGTCCCAGATTCATACAATGAGCAGTTCTTC
>NA|NA|TRBV25-1|TRBJ2-7
CASGPPGEQYF
TGTGCCAGCGGCCCCCCGGGCGAGCAGTACTTC
>NA|NA|TRBV29-1|TRBJ2-7
CSVEVLTWDTYSYEQYF
TGCAGCGTTGAAGTACTGACCTGGGACACCTACTCCTACGAGCAGTACTTC
>TRBD1|NA|TRBV5-1|TRBJ1-4
CASSQGDRPNEKLFF
TGCGCCAGCAGCCAAGGGGACAGACCTAATGAAAAACTGTTTTTT
>TRBD2|NA|TRBV2|TRBJ2-3
CASSTVAGVGTDTQYF
TGTGCCAGCAGTACTGTAGCGGGAGTCGGCACAGATACGCAGTATTTT
>TRBD2|NA|TRBV4-1|TRBJ2-7
CASSQPTSGSIYEQYF
TGCGCCAGCAGCCAACCAACTAGCGGGAGTATCTACGAGCAGTACTTC
>TRBD2|few|TRBV10-1|TRBJ2-7
CARVAGKSSYEQYF
TGCGCCCGAGTAGCGGGAAAAAGCTCCTACGAGCAGTACTTC
>TRBD1|NA|TRBV6-1|TRBJ2-1
CASSGTDRGDNEQFF
TGTGCCAGCAGTGGTACGGACAGGGGGGACAATGAGCAGTTCTTC
>NA|few|TRBV30|TRBJ1-2
CAWSSQLYGYTF
TGTGCCTGGTCTAGTCAACTCTATGGCTACACCTTC
>TRBD1|NA|TRBV6-4|TRBJ1-5
CASSPQGEGNQPQHF
TGTGCCAGCAGCCCACAGGGGGAGGGCAATCAGCCCCAGCATTTT
>NA|NA|TRBV28|TRBJ2-7
CASSLGAAYEQYF
TGTGCCAGCAGTTTGGGCGCAGCCTACGAGCAGTACTTC